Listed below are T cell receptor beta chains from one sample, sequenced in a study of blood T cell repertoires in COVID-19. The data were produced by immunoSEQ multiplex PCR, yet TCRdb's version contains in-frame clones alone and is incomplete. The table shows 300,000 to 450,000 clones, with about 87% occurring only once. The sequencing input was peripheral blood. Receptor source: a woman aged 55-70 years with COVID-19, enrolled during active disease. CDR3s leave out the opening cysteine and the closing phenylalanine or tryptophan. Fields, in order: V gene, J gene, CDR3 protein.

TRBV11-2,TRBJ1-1,ASRSRNRDRDQSDTEAF
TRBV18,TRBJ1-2,ASSPPASYGYT
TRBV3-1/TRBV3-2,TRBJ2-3,ASSQGIPPNSGVGSTDTQY
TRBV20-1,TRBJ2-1,SAMGASGQF
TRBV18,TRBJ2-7,ASSPTSYEQY
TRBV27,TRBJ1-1,ASSWVNRGRNTEAF
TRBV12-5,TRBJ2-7,ASGSRDSSYEQY
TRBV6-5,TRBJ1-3,ASSSNGNTIY
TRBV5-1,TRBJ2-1,ASRLQGYNEQF
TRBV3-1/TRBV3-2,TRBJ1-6,ASSQTGQSNSPLH
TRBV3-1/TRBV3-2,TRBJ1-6,ASSFRGSSYNSPLH
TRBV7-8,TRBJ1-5,ASSLRDRVSNQPQH
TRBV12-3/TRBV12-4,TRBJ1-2,ASSPGLYYGYT
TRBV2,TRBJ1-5,ASRDTGLVQPQH
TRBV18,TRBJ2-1,ASSPMIQNEQF
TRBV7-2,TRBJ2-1,ASSLGQSRYNEQF
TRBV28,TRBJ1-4,ASSWRVGLEKLF
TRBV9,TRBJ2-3,ASSGRTGSLRTDTQY
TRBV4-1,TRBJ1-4,ASSQVSQGTNEKLF
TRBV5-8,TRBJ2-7,ASSPGAYEQY
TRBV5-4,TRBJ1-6,ASSTGQGMHNSPLH
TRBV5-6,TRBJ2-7,ASSLTQKTGGFY
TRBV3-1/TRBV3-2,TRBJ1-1,ASRLGAEAF
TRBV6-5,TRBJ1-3,ASSYTQGTGGNTIY
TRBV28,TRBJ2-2,ASSPRQGAYTGELF
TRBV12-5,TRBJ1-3,ASGPLGARSGNTIY
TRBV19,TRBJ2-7,ASSDPGTASSYEQY
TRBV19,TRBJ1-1,ASSGTGGSNTEAF
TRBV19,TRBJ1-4,ASSITAGPTEKLF
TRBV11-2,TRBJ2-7,ASSRGAGEQY
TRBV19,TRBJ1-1,ASTRGQTMNTEAF
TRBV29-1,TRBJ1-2,SVRLGNYGYT
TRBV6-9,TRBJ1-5,ASSHFGDSSNQPQH
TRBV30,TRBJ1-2,AWSPGGYGYT
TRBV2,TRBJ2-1,ASSSPAGSGGYNEQF
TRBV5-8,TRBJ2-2,ASSLRTPANTGELF
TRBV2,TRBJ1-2,ASSEFRWGA
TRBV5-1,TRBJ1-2,ASSLDEGWNYGYT
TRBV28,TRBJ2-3,ASSSTSGGVDTQY
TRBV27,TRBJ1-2,ASSPQGGWIGYT
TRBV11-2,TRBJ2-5,ASSFGGTETQY